This T cell receptor beta chain originates from a study of beta chain features in type 1 diabetes. The CDR3 spans 15 residues. The germline gives CDR1 SNHLY, CDR2 FYNNEI. Trimming took 6 bases from V and 0 from J; bases not matched to a gene: 4. General study points: Among patients with Type 1 diabetes, TCRB CDR3s were moderately but significantly shorter in every one of the four CD4+ subsets.

The authors sorted CD4+ naive, central memory, regulatory and stem cell-like memory cells via CD45RO/CCR7/CD25/CD127/CD95/CD27. About this clone: The antigen remains undetermined.

As every portion of the isolated RNA was reverse transcribed, the sequencing read expressed TCRB transcripts. Some clones are missing from TCRdb's copy, which holds only in-frame ones; the method was immunoSEQ multiplex PCR. Of about 260,000 clones in the sample, 55% to 70% are singletons; the top ten hold 0.053%. The chain couples TRBV2 to TRBJ1-4, with 7 bases identical to TRBD1. Sequenced sample: naive CD4+ T cells from blood. This clonotype was obtained from a man aged 30 to 39 in good health. As DNA, the CDR3 is TGTGCCAGCAGGAGGACAGGTGCAACTAATGAAAAACTGTTTTTT. Encoded protein: CASRRTGATNEKLFF.